These 24 T cell receptor beta chains were all obtained from the same sample, sequenced in a study of CD8+ T cells in alopecia areata. It was cDNA, reverse transcribed from extracted RNA, that served as the sequencing template. TCRdb's table, derived via immunoSEQ multiplex PCR, lists solely in-frame clones and lacks some. This sample carries 110,000 or so clones, roughly 59% of them seen once, and the ten largest clones take 20% to 25%. Sequencing used CD8+ T cells sorted from blood. The receptors derive from a human donor in good health.

This CDR3 reads CASSQEGGPLNTGELFF. Written as DNA, the CDR3 is TGCGCCAGCAGCCAAGAAGGGGGGCCCTTGAACACCGGGGAGCTGTTTTTT. This sequence joins TRBV4-3 and TRBJ2-2; D possibly matches TRBD1 or TRBD2 (6 bases each). Deletions cut 0 bases from V and 1 base from J, with 12 bases between. Germline CDR1 LGHNA, CDR2 YSLEER. This CDR3 spans 17 amino acids.

The genes are TRBV28 and TRBJ2-3; D is uncertain. This CDR3 spans 16 amino acids. Germline V gene sequence: CDR1 MDHEN, CDR2 SYDVKM. V was trimmed by 1 base and J by 3 bases, leaving 14 bases between them. Written as DNA, the CDR3 is TGTGCCAGCAGTTTATTGTCCCGGGTGGGGACAGATACGCAGTATTTT. Translated, it gives CASSLLSRVGTDTQYF.

V and J are TRBV5-1 and TRBJ1-2; 7 bases map to TRBD1. J gave up 8 bases and V 0 bases, and 10 bases lay outside the gene matches. CDR3 size: 15 residues. Germline CDR1 SGHRS, CDR2 YFSETQ. CDR3 region: CASSLAETGPFGYTF. CDR3 sequence (DNA): TGCGCCAGCAGCTTGGCCGAGACAGGGCCTTTCGGCTACACCTTC.

J is TRBJ2-7 and V is TRBV29-1; 9 bases match TRBD1. CDR1 and CDR2 from the germline V gene are SQVTM and ANQGSEA. CDR3 length equals 13 residues. With V trimmed by 7 bases and J by 4 bases, 8 bases remained unmatched. The CDR3 DNA is TGCAGCGCAGGGACAGGGTCGGCATACGAGCAGTACTTC. Its protein is CSAGTGSAYEQYF.

The V and J genes are TRBV7-2 and TRBJ2-5; a weak D match, TRBD2 (5 bases). The germline gives CDR1 SGHTA, CDR2 FQGNSA. V was clipped by 1 base and J by 4 bases, with 19 bases between them. The CDR3 has 17 amino acids. CDR3 residues: CASSLVSGVRWGETQYF. The CDR3 DNA follows: TGTGCCAGCAGCTTAGTGTCCGGGGTTAGGTGGGGAGAGACCCAGTACTTC.

The V gene is TRBV15, the J gene TRBJ1-5; possible D gene TRBD1, 6 bases. V lost 2 bases and J 1 base, leaving 6 bases between the germline ends. The CDR3 length is 14 residues. Germline V CDR1 and CDR2: LNHNV, YYDKDF (reference sequence). The CDR3 DNA is TGTGCCACCAGCAGAACAGGGAGCAATCAGCCCCAGCATTTT. This translates into CATSRTGSNQPQHF.

J is TRBJ1-4 and V is TRBV21-1; TRBD1 was called by the table and not checked on the DNA. TRBV21-1 is deemed a pseudogene. The CDR3 is 14 amino acids. CDR3 sequence reads: CASSRRTVPEKLFF. CDR3 nucleotides: TGTGCCAGCAGCAGGCGGACAGTACCCGAAAAACTGTTTTTT.

This clone was picked up a small number of times. The rearrangement links TRBV13 to TRBJ2-3; TRBD1 aligns across 10 bases. Germline CDR1 PRHDT, CDR2 FYEKMQ (reference sequence). CDR3 length equals 17 residues. The V segment lost 5 bases and the J segment 2 bases; nucleotides outside the gene matches: 10. This CDR3 reads CASSRGPGQGNTDTQYF. The DNA of the CDR3 is TGTGCCAGCAGCCGAGGCCCGGGACAGGGGAACACAGATACGCAGTATTTT.

This clone was counted between two and nine times. The chain employs TRBV20-1 and TRBJ1-2; D not certain. The CDR3 is made up of 11 amino acids. Germline CDR1 DFQATT, CDR2 SNEGSKA (reference sequence). V lost 5 bases to trimming and J lost 8 bases, with 12 bases between them. CDR3 loop: CSAPWVEGYTF. CDR3 coding DNA: TGCAGTGCTCCATGGGTAGAAGGCTACACCTTC.

The chain is built from TRBV4-2 and TRBJ2-1, with 9 bases that match TRBD2. With 1 base clipped from V and 7 bases from J, the junction kept 17 bases outside the gene matches. The CDR3 runs 19 residues. Germline CDR1 reads LGHNA; CDR2 reads YNFKEQ. CDR3 bases: TGTGCCAGCAGCCAAGTTCCCGACCATCTAGCGGGGAAGGAGAATGAGCAGTTCTTC. This codes for CASSQVPDHLAGKENEQFF.

The sample holds one count of this clone. The gene calls are TRBV9 and TRBJ1-2; D is undetermined. This CDR3 is 16 amino acids long. Germline CDR1 is SGDLS and CDR2 is YYNGEE. V lost 2 bases, J lost 4 bases, and 18 bases lay in between. The chain's CDR3 is CASSVGYGRSSYGYTF. CDR3 bases: TGTGCCAGCAGCGTCGGTTACGGGAGGAGTAGCTATGGCTACACCTTC. Full variable domain (rest looked up from reference TRBV9 and TRBJ1-2): DSGVTQTPKHLITATGQRVTLRCSPRSGDLSVYWYQQSLDQGLQFLIQYYNGEERAKGNILERFSAQQFPDLHSELNLSSLELGDSALYFCASSVGYGRSSYGYTFGSGTRLTVV.

The chain couples TRBV29-1 to TRBJ2-5; 8 bases align to TRBD1. Germline-derived CDR1 and CDR2 are SQVTM and ANQGSEA. CDR3 length equals 15 residues. J was trimmed by 5 bases and V by 1 base; bases with no gene match: 9. This CDR3 reads CSVEVYGQGYETQYF. The CDR3 DNA is TGCAGCGTTGAAGTTTATGGACAGGGCTACGAGACCCAGTACTTC.

The chain couples TRBV7-2 to TRBJ2-5; 7 nucleotides match TRBD2. The germline V gene encodes CDR1 SGHTA and CDR2 FQGNSA. The CDR3 contains 15 residues. V was clipped by 4 bases and J by 2 bases; unmatched bases: 7. The CDR3 sequence: CASSWAGGNQETQYF. The CDR3 DNA reads as TGTGCCAGCAGCTGGGCCGGGGGGAATCAAGAGACCCAGTACTTC.

The V and J genes are TRBV5-6 and TRBJ1-1, with D possibly being TRBD1 (5 bases). CDR3 length equals 14 residues. With 4 bases removed from V and 0 bases from J, the gap between germline ends came to 10 bases. CDR1 and CDR2 from the germline V gene are SGHDT and YYEEEE. The CDR3 DNA sequence: TGTGCCAGCAGCCCCAGGGTCATGAACACTGAAGCTTTCTTT. Residues: CASSPRVMNTEAFF.

This clone showed up just once. V is TRBV7-2 and J is TRBJ1-6; D gene unclear. V was trimmed by 6 bases and J by 7 bases, leaving 13 bases between them. The germline gives CDR1 SGHTA, CDR2 FQGNSA. The CDR3 covers 14 residues. CDR3 nucleotide sequence: TGTGCCAGCAGTTCAGGACCCACCAATTCACCCCTCCACTTT. It encodes CASSSGPTNSPLHF.

In this sample, this clone turned up once. The rearrangement uses TRBV13 and TRBJ1-1, with D perhaps matching TRBD1 (5 bases). V lost 6 bases and J 2 bases, leaving 10 bases between the germline ends. This CDR3 has 13 residues. Germline lookup yields CDR1 PRHDT and CDR2 FYEKMQ (reference sequence). The CDR3 sequence is CASSQTANTEAFF. In DNA form, the CDR3 reads TGTGCCAGCAGTCAGACAGCCAACACTGAAGCTTTCTTT.

This chain connects TRBV5-1 to TRBJ2-5, with 9 bases lining up with TRBD2. The CDR3 runs to 18 residues. The germline CDR1 and CDR2 sequences are SGHRS and YFSETQ. V shed 0 bases, J shed 3 bases, and the junction held 12 bases outside the gene matches. CDR3 loop: CASSLGFIIAGAEETQYF. The CDR3 nucleotides are TGCGCCAGCAGCTTGGGGTTTATTATAGCGGGAGCCGAAGAGACCCAGTACTTC.

The V gene is TRBV6-5, the J gene TRBJ2-5; D remains ambiguous. This CDR3 has 12 residues. From germline, CDR1 is MNHEY and CDR2 SVGAGI. V lost 9 bases and J lost 4, with 12 bases in between. CDR3 coding DNA: TGTGCCAGTGGTAGCCGGCCAGAGACCCAGTACTTC. This translates into CASGSRPETQYF.

This clone was recorded a few times. V is TRBV5-8 and J is TRBJ2-2, with D uncertain. CDR1 is SGHTS, CDR2 YDEGEE, per germline. This CDR3 contains 13 residues. Trimming stripped 5 bases from V and 0 bases from J, with 5 bases between. CDR3 loop: CASSPANTGELFF. The CDR3 region has the DNA TGTGCCAGCAGTCCAGCGAACACCGGGGAGCTGTTTTTT.

In DNA, the CDR3 is TGTGCCAGCACCCTCGCGGGACAGGGGGACAATGAGCAGTTCTTC. This codes for CASTLAGQGDNEQFF. The chain couples TRBV28 to TRBJ2-1; 11 bases fit TRBD1. J lost 5 bases, V lost 7 bases, and 7 bases had no gene match. From germline, CDR1 is MDHEN and CDR2 SYDVKM. This CDR3 has 15 amino acids.

The chain links TRBV13 to TRBJ2-5; 9 bases are shared with TRBD2. The CDR3 loop spans 16 amino acids. Germline V gives CDR1 PRHDT, CDR2 FYEKMQ (reference sequence). V gave up 2 bases and J gave up 2 bases; unmatched junction bases: 6. The chain's CDR3 is CASSLRASGEQETQYF. The CDR3 bases are TGTGCCAGCAGCTTAAGGGCTAGCGGGGAACAAGAGACCCAGTACTTC.

The table lists this clone with many counts. This chain uses TRBV15 with TRBJ2-1; maybe TRBD2 (6 bases). Per germline, CDR1 LNHNV and CDR2 YYDKDF (reference sequence). This CDR3 comprises 14 residues. With 7 bases removed from V and 5 bases from J, the gap between germline ends came to 15 bases. CDR3 amino acids: CATTDSAGNNEQFF. The CDR3 DNA is TGTGCCACCACAGACAGTGCGGGGAACAATGAGCAGTTCTTC.

The V gene is TRBV15, the J gene TRBJ2-7; D call uncertain. V dropped 0 bases and J dropped 5 bases, with 8 bases sitting between them. This CDR3 region has 13 residues. Germline-derived CDR1 and CDR2 are LNHNV and YYDKDF (reference sequence). The CDR3 sequence: CATSRDNLDEQYF. The CDR3 coding sequence is TGTGCCACCAGCAGAGATAATCTGGACGAGCAGTACTTC.

The rearrangement joins TRBV27 to TRBJ2-1; D gene unclear. This CDR3 has 11 amino acids. The ends were cut back, 5 bases at V and 3 bases at J, with 2 bases in the middle. Germline V lookup: CDR1 MNHEY, CDR2 SMNVEV (reference sequence). CDR3 sequence (DNA): TGTGCCAGCAGTCTCTACAATGAGCAGTTCTTC. This codes for CASSLYNEQFF.